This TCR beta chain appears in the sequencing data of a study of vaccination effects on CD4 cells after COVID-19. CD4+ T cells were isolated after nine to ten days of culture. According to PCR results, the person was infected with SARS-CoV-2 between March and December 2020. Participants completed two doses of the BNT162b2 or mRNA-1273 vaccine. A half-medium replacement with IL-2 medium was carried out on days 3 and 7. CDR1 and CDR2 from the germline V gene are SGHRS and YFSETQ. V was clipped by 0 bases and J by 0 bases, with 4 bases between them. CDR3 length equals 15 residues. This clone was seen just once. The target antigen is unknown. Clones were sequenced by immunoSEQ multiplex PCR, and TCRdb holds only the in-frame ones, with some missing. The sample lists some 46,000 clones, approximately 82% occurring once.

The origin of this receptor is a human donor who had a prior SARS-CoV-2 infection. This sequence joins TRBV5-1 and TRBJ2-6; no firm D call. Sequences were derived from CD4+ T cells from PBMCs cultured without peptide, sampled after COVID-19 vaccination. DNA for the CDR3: TGCGCCAGCAGCTTGGGCTCCTCTGGGGCCAACGTCCTGACTTTC. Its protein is CASSLGSSGANVLTF.